Below, 26 T cell receptor beta chains from the same sample are listed, as sequenced in a study of blood T cell repertoires in COVID-19. Here immunoSEQ multiplex PCR was the method, and the copy in TCRdb shows in-frame clones only, minus some. This sample has around 150,000 clones; around 81% occur once, and the top ten carry 11%. Sample: peripheral blood. The receptors derive from a man aged 55 to 70 with active or convalescent COVID-19.

This chain joins TRBV10-3 and TRBJ2-3; 9 bases agree with TRBD2. Germline trimming cut 6 bases from V and 3 bases from J; bases unmatched to any gene: 4. Looked up from germline, CDR1 is ENHRY and CDR2 is SYGVKD. The length of the CDR3 is 14 residues. The CDR3 DNA reads TGTGCCATCAGGGGGGGACTAGCAACAGATACGCAGTATTTT. Translation gives CAIRGGLATDTQYF.

The chain recombines TRBV11-2 with TRBJ1-4; D is perhaps TRBD1 (5 bases). The CDR3 extends over 15 amino acids. Per the germline V gene, CDR1 is SGHAT and CDR2 is FQNNGV. V lost 1 base, J lost 0 bases, and 6 bases lay in between. CDR3 DNA: TGTGCCAGCAGCTTAGCGGGGGCAACTAATGAAAAACTGTTTTTT. Translation: CASSLAGATNEKLFF.

CDR3 coding DNA: TGCGCCAGCAGCTCGGAGGGGACCGGGGAGCTGTTTTTT. Its protein is CASSSEGTGELFF. This chain connects TRBV5-1 to TRBJ2-2; tentative D call: TRBD2 (6 bases). CDR1 and CDR2 (germline): SGHRS, YFSETQ. The CDR3 extends over 13 amino acids. Trimming cost V 3 bases and J 5 bases, with 8 bases left between them.

The chain has TRBV25-1 and TRBJ1-3; maybe TRBD1 (6 bases). The length of the CDR3 is 12 residues. V lost 7 bases, J lost 4 bases, and 8 bases lay in between. The germline V gene has CDR1 MGHDK and CDR2 SYGVNS. CDR3: CASMGAGNTIYF. As DNA, the CDR3 is TGTGCCAGCATGGGGGCAGGAAACACCATATATTTT.

The chain uses TRBV29-1 and TRBJ1-6, with 7 nucleotides matching TRBD1. Germline CDR1 is SQVTM and CDR2 is ANQGSEA. CDR3 length: 15 residues. Trimming at V came to 8 bases and at J to 5 bases, leaving 12 bases not matched to a gene. The CDR3 coding sequence is TGCAGCATTCGCACCGGGACAGCGGATAATTCACCCCTCCACTTT. Residues: CSIRTGTADNSPLHF.

This chain uses TRBV2 with TRBJ1-5, with TRBD1 identical over 8 bases. The ends lost 7 bases at V and 4 bases at J; junction bases unmatched: 12. This CDR3 spans 16 amino acids. Per the germline V gene, CDR1 is SNHLY and CDR2 is FYNNEI. This chain's CDR3 is CASTPGAGGVNQPQHF. Written as DNA, the CDR3 is TGTGCCAGCACCCCCGGGGCAGGGGGCGTTAATCAGCCCCAGCATTTT.

This chain links TRBV3-1 (or the pseudogene TRBV3-2) with TRBJ1-4; tentative D call: TRBD1 (5 bases). The CDR3 is made up of 13 amino acids. V was cut by 4 bases and J by 7 bases, with 10 bases left in between. Per the germline V gene, CDR1 is LGHDT and CDR2 is YNNKEL (reference sequence). Here the CDR3 reads CASSRAGGEKLFF. As DNA, the CDR3 is TGTGCCAGCAGCCGGGCCGGGGGTGAAAAACTGTTTTTT.

The V call is TRBV19, the J call TRBJ2-4; D is undetermined. This CDR3 has 15 residues. CDR1 and CDR2 (germline): LNHDA, SQIVND (reference sequence). Deletions cut 4 bases from V and 0 bases from J, with 10 bases between. The chain's CDR3 is CASSSEYLAKNIQYF. The CDR3, as DNA: TGTGCCAGTAGTAGCGAATATTTAGCCAAAAACATTCAGTACTTC.

The chain carries TRBV19 and TRBJ1-1, with D possibly TRBD1 on 6 matching bases. V was clipped by 6 bases and J by 0 bases, with 11 bases between them. CDR1 and CDR2 (germline): LNHDA, SQIVND (reference sequence). This CDR3 has 14 amino acids. The CDR3 DNA is TGTGCCAGTAGACAGACAGGAATGAACACTGAAGCTTTCTTT. It specifies CASRQTGMNTEAFF.

The V gene is TRBV12-3 or TRBV12-4, the J gene TRBJ1-1, with 7 bases lining up with TRBD1. V shed 10 bases and J 2 bases; nucleotides not matched to a gene: 7. The CDR3 loop spans 13 amino acids. DNA for the CDR3: TGTGCCACCACCGGGACAGCTAACACTGAAGCTTTCTTT. Translating it yields CATTGTANTEAFF.

The chain has TRBV7-2 and TRBJ2-7; 11 positions match TRBD2. The CDR3 consists of 17 residues. Per the germline V gene, CDR1 is SGHTA and CDR2 is FQGNSA. Germline trimming cut 1 base from V and 5 bases from J; bases unmatched to any gene: 10. The CDR3 DNA sequence: TGTGCCAGCAGCTTAGGTCGGCTAGCGGGAGGATTGAACGAGCAGTACTTC. Protein: CASSLGRLAGGLNEQYF.

The chain is built from TRBV7-2 and TRBJ2-7; 16 bases line up with TRBD2. This CDR3 spans 16 amino acids. Per the germline V gene, CDR1 is SGHTA and CDR2 is FQGNSA. Trimming took 5 bases from V and 1 from J; bases not matched to a gene: 2. The CDR3 DNA follows: TGTGCCAGCAGCCCGGGACTAGCGGGAGGGTCCTACGAGCAGTACTTC. Translating gives CASSPGLAGGSYEQYF. The whole variable domain, remainder taken from reference TRBV7-2 and TRBJ2-7, is GAGVSQSPSNKVTEKGKDVELRCDPISGHTALYWYRQSLGQGLEFLIYFQGNSAPDKSGLPSDRFSAERTGGSVSTLTIQRTQQEDSAVYLCASSPGLAGGSYEQYFGPGTRLTVT.

This clone was counted a single time. This chain links TRBV6-5 with TRBJ2-7; 9 bases map to TRBD1. This CDR3 has 16 amino acids. V shed 4 bases and J 2 bases; nucleotides not matched to a gene: 9. Germline V CDR1 and CDR2: MNHEY, SVGAGI. CDR3 residues: CASSSPRTGATYEQYF. The CDR3 DNA reads TGTGCCAGCAGTTCCCCCCGGACAGGGGCAACCTACGAGCAGTACTTC.

The chain recombines TRBV2 with TRBJ1-2; a possible D gene is TRBD1 (6 bases). The CDR3 totals 11 residues. Germline-derived CDR1 and CDR2 are SNHLY and FYNNEI. Trimming took 6 bases from V and 6 from J, leaving 8 bases between them. The CDR3 loop reads CASRYRDGYTF. CDR3 coding DNA: TGTGCCAGCAGGTACAGGGATGGCTACACCTTC.

The chain joins TRBV9 to TRBJ2-3, with D tentatively TRBD2 (6 bases). There are 16 residues in the CDR3. Germline values: CDR1 SGDLS, CDR2 YYNGEE. V was trimmed by 0 bases and J by 2 bases, leaving 13 bases between them. The CDR3 region is CASSVGEGRFTDTQYF. CDR3 in DNA: TGTGCCAGCAGCGTAGGGGAAGGGAGGTTCACAGATACGCAGTATTTT.

The chain has TRBV6-5 and TRBJ1-6; the match to TRBD1 covers 8 bases. Germline assignment: CDR1 MNHEY and CDR2 SVGAGI. J was trimmed by 7 bases and V by 6 bases; bases with no gene match: 5. This CDR3 has 14 residues. DNA for the CDR3: TGTGCCAGCAGCCGACAGGGGTGGAATTCACCCCTCCACTTT. Its protein is CASSRQGWNSPLHF.

The gene calls are TRBV9 and TRBJ2-1; TRBD2 is a possible D gene (6 bases). Between the trimmed V and J ends, which lost 0 bases and 7 bases, there was a span of 8 bases. The CDR3 is 13 residues long. The germline V gene has CDR1 SGDLS and CDR2 YYNGEE. The CDR3 region is CASSVGGVNEQFF. The CDR3 DNA reads as TGTGCCAGCAGCGTAGGGGGGGTAAATGAGCAGTTCTTC.

V and J are TRBV4-2 and TRBJ2-1; 16 bases line up with TRBD2. The germline V gene has CDR1 LGHNA and CDR2 YNFKEQ. The CDR3 sequence is 16 residues long. After removal of 4 bases from V and 15 bases from J, the junction contained 12 bases not matched to a gene. CDR3 protein: CASSPGLAGGEKRPFF. The CDR3 DNA is TGTGCCAGCAGCCCGGGACTAGCGGGAGGGGAGAAAAGGCCGTTCTTC.

The chain joins TRBV20-1 to TRBJ2-1, with TRBD2 as a possible D gene (6 bases). V lost 2 bases to trimming and J lost 15 bases, with 14 bases between them. CDR1 is DFQATT and CDR2 is SNEGSKA in the germline V gene (reference sequence). The CDR3 consists of 11 residues. CDR3 bases: TGCAGTGCTAGACGAAACAAGGGAGGGTTCTTC. It specifies CSARRNKGGFF.

J is TRBJ2-1 and V is TRBV2; maybe TRBD2 (6 bases). The CDR3 extends over 15 amino acids. Germline CDR1 reads SNHLY; CDR2 reads FYNNEI. Deletions cut 7 bases from V and 0 bases from J, with 13 bases between. CDR3 DNA: TGTGCCAGCACTGACGGGAGTGTCTCCTACAATGAGCAGTTCTTC. Its protein is CASTDGSVSYNEQFF.

J is TRBJ2-1 and V is TRBV19; 8 bases match TRBD2. The CDR3 spans 17 residues. Germline loops: CDR1 LNHDA, CDR2 SQIVND (reference sequence). V was clipped by 3 bases and J by 9 bases; unmatched bases: 16. The CDR3: CASSIPVAGGPKAEQFF. The CDR3 DNA reads TGTGCCAGTAGTATCCCGGTGGCGGGAGGCCCCAAGGCTGAGCAGTTCTTC.

The rearrangement joins TRBV3-1 (or the pseudogene TRBV3-2) to TRBJ2-7; TRBD1 matches at 8 bases. V lost 3 bases to trimming and J lost 6 bases; unmatched junction nucleotides: 7. Germline values: CDR1 LGHDT, CDR2 YNNKEL (reference sequence). This CDR3 region has 14 residues. CDR3 loop: CASSQVDQGAEQYF. The CDR3 region has the DNA TGTGCCAGCAGCCAGGTGGACCAGGGGGCCGAGCAGTACTTC.

The chain recombines TRBV5-5 with TRBJ2-5; D perhaps matches TRBD2 (6 bases). Trimming removed 5 bases from V and 4 bases from J, with 15 bases in between. CDR1 and CDR2 (germline): SGHKS, YYEKEE (reference sequence). This CDR3 contains 14 residues. The DNA of the CDR3 is TGTGCCAGCAGTATATACCGGGACTCAGAGACCCAGTACTTC. Translated, it gives CASSIYRDSETQYF.

V is TRBV28 and J is TRBJ1-2; 7 bases agree with TRBD1. Germline trimming cut 3 bases from V and 1 base from J; bases unmatched to any gene: 2. This CDR3 is 14 amino acids long. Germline lookup yields CDR1 MDHEN and CDR2 SYDVKM. The CDR3 protein is CASSFGTDNYGYTF. As DNA, the CDR3 is TGTGCCAGCAGTTTCGGGACAGATAACTATGGCTACACCTTC.

The chain has TRBV28 and TRBJ1-2; D remains ambiguous. This CDR3 spans 13 amino acids. Trimming stripped 5 bases from V and 2 bases from J, with 9 bases between. Germline lookup yields CDR1 MDHEN and CDR2 SYDVKM. CDR3: CASSLNSNYGYTF. CDR3 nucleotides: TGTGCCAGCAGTCTCAACAGCAACTATGGCTACACCTTC.

This chain uses TRBV5-5 with TRBJ1-5; tentative D call: TRBD1 (6 bases). This CDR3 has 13 amino acids. V was cut by 4 bases and J by 7 bases, with 12 bases left in between. Germline-derived CDR1 and CDR2 are SGHKS and YYEKEE (reference sequence). The CDR3 reads CASSQQGDQPQHF. CDR3 coding DNA: TGTGCCAGCAGCCAACAGGGTGACCAGCCCCAGCATTTT.